Reported below is one T cell receptor (beta chain). Its antigen remains unidentified. The TRB cDNA libraries were prepared by 5' RACE with UMI labels. TCRdb derives one entry per CDR3 protein from the 5' RACE reads, leaving out DNA. The sample table sets out some 120,000 distinct CDR3 sequences. This entry belongs to a study of CXCR3-negative and CXCR3-positive naive CD8 T cells. General observations from the study: Similarly elevated diversity marked both naive subsets, with memory CD8+ cells showing far lower diversity. Naive subsets expressed similar surface CD5; TRB CDR3 features served to infer TCR strength. Higher TRB CDR3 hydrophobicity marked CXCR3-positive naive cells relative to CXCR3-negative naive cells. Similar TRBV-TRBJ usage characterized naive CXCR3-negative and CXCR3-positive cells; memory cells differed.

The CDR3 spans 13 residues. CDR1 is MNHEY, CDR2 SMNVEV, per germline (reference sequence). Naive CD8+ T cells carried a CD45RO-CCR7+CD27+CD95- phenotype. The rearrangement joins TRBV27 to TRBJ2-1; no DNA is available, so the TRBD1 call from TCRdb remains unchecked. The clonotype originates from a human donor in good health. Some clones in this sample may be carry-over from other donors' samples. Specimen: naive CXCR3+ CD8+ T cells from blood. Subset defined: CD45RO-CCR7+CD27+CD95- naive CD8+ T cells expressing CXCR3 (TNR3+). CDR3 loop: CASSWTARNEQFF.